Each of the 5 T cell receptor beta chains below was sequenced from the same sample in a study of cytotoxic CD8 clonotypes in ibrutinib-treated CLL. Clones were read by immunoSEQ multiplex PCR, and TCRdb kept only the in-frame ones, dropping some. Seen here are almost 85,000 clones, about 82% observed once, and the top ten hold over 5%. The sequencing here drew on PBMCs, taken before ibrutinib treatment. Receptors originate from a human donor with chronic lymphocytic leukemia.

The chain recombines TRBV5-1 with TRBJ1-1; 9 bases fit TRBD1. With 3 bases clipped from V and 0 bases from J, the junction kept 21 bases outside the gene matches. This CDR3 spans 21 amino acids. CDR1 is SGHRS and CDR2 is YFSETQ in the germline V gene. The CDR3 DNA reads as TGCGCCAGCAGCTCCCGGGACAGGGCCCGGGGGCCACAAAAAATGAACACTGAAGCTTTCTTT. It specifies CASSSRDRARGPQKMNTEAFF.

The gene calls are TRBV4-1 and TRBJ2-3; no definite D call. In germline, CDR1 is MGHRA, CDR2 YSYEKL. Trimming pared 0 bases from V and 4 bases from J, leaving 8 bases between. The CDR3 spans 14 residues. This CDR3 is CASSQDWRADTQYF. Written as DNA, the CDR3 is TGCGCCAGCAGCCAAGATTGGCGCGCAGATACGCAGTATTTT.

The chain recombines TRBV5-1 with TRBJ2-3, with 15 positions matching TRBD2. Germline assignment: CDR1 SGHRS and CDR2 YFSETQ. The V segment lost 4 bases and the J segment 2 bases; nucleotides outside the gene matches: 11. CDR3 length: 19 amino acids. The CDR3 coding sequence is TGCGCCAGCAGCCCCTTTAACGGACTAGCGGGAGGGACCACAGATACGCAGTATTTT. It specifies CASSPFNGLAGGTTDTQYF.

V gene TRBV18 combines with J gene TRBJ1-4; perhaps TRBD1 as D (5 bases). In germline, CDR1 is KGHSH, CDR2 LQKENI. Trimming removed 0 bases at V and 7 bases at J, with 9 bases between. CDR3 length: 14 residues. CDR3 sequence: CASSPPGRGEKLFF. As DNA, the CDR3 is TGTGCCAGCTCACCACCGGGGCGGGGTGAAAAACTGTTTTTT.

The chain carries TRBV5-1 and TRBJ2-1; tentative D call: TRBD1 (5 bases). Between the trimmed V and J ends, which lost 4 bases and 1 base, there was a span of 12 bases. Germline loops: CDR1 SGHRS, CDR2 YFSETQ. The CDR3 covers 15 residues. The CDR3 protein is CASSVDSGSYNEQFF. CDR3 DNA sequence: TGCGCCAGCAGCGTCGACAGTGGTTCCTACAATGAGCAGTTCTTC.